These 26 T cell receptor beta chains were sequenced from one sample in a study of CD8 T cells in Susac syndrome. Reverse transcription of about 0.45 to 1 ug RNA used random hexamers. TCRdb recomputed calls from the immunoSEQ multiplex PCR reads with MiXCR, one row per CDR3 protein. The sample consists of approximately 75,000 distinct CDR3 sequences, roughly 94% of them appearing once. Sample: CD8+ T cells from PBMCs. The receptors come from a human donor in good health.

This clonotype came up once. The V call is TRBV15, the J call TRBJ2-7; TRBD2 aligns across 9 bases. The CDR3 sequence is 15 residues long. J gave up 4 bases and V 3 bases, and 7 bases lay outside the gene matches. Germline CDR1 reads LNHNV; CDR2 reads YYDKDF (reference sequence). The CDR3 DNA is TGTGCCACCAGCAGCTCCGGGACTAGCACGTACGAGCAGTACTTC. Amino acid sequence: CATSSSGTSTYEQYF.

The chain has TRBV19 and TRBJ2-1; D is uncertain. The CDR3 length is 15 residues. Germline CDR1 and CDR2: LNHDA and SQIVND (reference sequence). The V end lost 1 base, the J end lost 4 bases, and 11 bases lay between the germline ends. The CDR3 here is CASSIASRMYNEQFF. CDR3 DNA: TGTGCCAGTAGTATAGCCTCCAGAATGTACAATGAGCAGTTCTTC.

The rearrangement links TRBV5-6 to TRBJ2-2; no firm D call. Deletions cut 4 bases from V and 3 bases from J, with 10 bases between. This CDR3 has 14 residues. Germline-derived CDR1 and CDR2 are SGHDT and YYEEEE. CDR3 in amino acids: CASSLSHYTGELFF. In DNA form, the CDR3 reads TGTGCCAGCAGCCTTAGTCATTACACCGGGGAGCTGTTTTTT. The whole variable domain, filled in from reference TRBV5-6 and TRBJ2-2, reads DAGVTQSPTHLIKTRGQQVTLRCSPKSGHDTVSWYQQALGQGPQFIFQYYEEEERQRGNFPDRFSGHQFPNYSSELNVNALLLGDSALYLCASSLSHYTGELFFGEGSRLTVL.

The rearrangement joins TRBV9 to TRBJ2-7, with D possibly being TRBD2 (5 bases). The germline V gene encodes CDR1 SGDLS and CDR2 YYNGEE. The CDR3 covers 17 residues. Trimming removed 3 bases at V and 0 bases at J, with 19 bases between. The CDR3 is CASSEAFHPRGSYEQYV. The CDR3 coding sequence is TGTGCCAGCAGCGAAGCTTTCCACCCCCGGGGCTCCTACGAGCAGTACGTC.

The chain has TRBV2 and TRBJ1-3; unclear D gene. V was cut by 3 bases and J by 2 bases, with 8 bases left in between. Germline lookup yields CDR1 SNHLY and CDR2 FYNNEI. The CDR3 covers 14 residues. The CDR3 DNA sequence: TGTGCCAGCAGTGAGGCCGCCGCTGGAAACACCATATATTTT. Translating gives CASSEAAAGNTIYF.

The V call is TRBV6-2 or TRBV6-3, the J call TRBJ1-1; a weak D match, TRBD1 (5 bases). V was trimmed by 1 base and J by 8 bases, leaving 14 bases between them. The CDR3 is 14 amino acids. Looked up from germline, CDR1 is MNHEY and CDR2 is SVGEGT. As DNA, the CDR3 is TGTGCCAGCAGTTACTTTAGTTACCAGGGAGAAGCTTTCTTT. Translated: CASSYFSYQGEAFF.

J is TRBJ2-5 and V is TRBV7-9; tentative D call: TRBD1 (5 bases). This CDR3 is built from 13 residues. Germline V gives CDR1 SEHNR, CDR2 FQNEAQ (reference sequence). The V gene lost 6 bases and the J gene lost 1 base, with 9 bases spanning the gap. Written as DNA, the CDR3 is TGTGCCAGCAGGGGGCAGCTCCAAGAGACCCAGTACTTC. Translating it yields CASRGQLQETQYF.

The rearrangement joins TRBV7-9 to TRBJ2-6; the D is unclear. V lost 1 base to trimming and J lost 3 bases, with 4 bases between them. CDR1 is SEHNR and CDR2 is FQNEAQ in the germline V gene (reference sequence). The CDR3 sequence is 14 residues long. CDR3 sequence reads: CASSLGFGANVLTF. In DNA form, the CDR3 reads TGTGCCAGCAGCTTAGGGTTTGGGGCCAACGTCCTGACTTTC. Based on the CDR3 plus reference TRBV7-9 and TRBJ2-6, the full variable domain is DTGVSQNPRHKITKRGQNVTFRCDPISEHNRLYWYRQTLGQGPEFLTYFQNEAQLEKSRLLSDRFSAERPKGSFSTLEIQRTEQGDSAMYLCASSLGFGANVLTFGAGSRLTVL.

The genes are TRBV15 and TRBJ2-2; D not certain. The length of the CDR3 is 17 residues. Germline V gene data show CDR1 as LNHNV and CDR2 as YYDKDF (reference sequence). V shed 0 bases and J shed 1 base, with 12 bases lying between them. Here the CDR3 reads CATSRDRSSMNTGELFF. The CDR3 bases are TGTGCCACCAGCAGAGATCGGTCCAGCATGAACACCGGGGAGCTGTTTTTT.

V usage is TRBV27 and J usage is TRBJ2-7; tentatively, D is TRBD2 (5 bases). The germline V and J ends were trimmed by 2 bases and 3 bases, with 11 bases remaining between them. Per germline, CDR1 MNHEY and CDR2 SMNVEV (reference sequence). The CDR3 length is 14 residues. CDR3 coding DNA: TGTGCCAGCAGTTTACAAGGGAGCTACTACGAGCAGTACTTC. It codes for CASSLQGSYYEQYF.

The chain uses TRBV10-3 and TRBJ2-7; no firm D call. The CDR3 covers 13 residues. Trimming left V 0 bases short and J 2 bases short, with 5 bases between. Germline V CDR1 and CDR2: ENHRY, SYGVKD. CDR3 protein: CAISESNPYEQYV. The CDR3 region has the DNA TGTGCCATCAGTGAGTCTAATCCCTACGAGCAGTACGTC.

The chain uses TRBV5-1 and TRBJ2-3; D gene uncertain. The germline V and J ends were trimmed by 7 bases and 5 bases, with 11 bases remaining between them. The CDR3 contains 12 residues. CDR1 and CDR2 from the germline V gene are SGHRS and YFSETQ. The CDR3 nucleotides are TGCGCCAGCCGGGCAGCCGGAGATACGCAGTATTTT. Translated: CASRAAGDTQYF. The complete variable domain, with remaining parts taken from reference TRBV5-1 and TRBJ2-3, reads KAGVTQTPRYLIKTRGQQVTLSCSPISGHRSVSWYQQTPGQGLQFLFEYFSETQRNKGNFPGRFSGRQFSNSRSEMNVSTLELGDSALYLCASRAAGDTQYFGPGTRLTVL.

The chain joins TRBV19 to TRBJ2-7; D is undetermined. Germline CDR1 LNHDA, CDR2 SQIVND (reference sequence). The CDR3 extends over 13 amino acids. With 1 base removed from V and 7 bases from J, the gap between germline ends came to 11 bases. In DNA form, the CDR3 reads TGTGCCAGTAGTATAGGTCTACAGCGAGAGCAGTACTTC. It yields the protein CASSIGLQREQYF. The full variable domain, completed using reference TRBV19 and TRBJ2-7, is DGGITQSPKYLFRKEGQNVTLSCEQNLNHDAMYWYRQDPGQGLRLIYYSQIVNDFQKGDIAEGYSVSREKKESFPLTVTSAQKNPTAFYLCASSIGLQREQYFGPGTRLTVT.

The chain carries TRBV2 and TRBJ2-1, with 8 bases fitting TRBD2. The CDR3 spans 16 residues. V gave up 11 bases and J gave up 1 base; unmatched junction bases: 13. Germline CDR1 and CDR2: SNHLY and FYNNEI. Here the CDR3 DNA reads TGTGCCGGTGCTAACGGGGGGGATCGGTCCTACAATGAGCAGTTCTTC. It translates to CAGANGGDRSYNEQFF.

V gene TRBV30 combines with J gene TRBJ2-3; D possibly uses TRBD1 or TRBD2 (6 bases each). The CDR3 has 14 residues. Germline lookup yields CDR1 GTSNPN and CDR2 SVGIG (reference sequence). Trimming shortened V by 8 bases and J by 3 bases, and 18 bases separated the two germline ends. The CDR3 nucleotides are TGTGCCCTCCATAACGGGGGCTCAACAGATACGCAGTATTTT. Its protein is CALHNGGSTDTQYF.

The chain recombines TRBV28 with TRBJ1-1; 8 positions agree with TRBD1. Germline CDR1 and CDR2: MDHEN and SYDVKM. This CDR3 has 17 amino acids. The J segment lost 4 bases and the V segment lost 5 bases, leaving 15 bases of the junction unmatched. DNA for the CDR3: TGTGCCAGCAGTCTCCTGGGGACAGGTCCTGGGAGCACTGAAGCTTTCTTT. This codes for CASSLLGTGPGSTEAFF.

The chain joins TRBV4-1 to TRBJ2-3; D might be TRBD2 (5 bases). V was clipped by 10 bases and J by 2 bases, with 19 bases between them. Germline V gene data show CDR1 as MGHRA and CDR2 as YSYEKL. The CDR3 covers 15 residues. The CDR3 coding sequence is TGCGCCACGGGCCTCACTAGGGCTTACACAGATACGCAGTATTTT. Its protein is CATGLTRAYTDTQYF.

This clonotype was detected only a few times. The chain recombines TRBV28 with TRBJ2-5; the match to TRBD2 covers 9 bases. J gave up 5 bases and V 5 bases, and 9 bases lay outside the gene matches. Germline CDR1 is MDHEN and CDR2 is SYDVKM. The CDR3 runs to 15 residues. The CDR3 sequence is CASSPLAGGPETQYF. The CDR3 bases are TGTGCCAGCAGTCCGCTCGCGGGGGGGCCTGAGACCCAGTACTTC.

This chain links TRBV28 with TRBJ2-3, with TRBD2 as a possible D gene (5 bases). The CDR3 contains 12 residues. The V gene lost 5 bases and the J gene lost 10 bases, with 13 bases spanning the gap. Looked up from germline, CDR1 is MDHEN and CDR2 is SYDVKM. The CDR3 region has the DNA TGTGCCAGCAGTCGAATCCGGGATGCGCAGTATTTT. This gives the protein CASSRIRDAQYF.

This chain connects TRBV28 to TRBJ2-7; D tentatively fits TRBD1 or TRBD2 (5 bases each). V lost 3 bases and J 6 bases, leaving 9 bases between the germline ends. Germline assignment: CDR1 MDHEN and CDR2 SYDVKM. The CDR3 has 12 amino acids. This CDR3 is CASSFSGTEQYV. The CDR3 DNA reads TGTGCCAGCAGTTTTTCAGGGACCGAGCAGTACGTC.

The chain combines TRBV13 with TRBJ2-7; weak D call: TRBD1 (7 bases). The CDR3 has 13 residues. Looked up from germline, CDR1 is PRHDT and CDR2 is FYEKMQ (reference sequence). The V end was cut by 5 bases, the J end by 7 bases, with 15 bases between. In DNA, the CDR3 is TGTGCCAGCAGCGCAGTACAGGGGACTGAGCAGTACTTC. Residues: CASSAVQGTEQYF.

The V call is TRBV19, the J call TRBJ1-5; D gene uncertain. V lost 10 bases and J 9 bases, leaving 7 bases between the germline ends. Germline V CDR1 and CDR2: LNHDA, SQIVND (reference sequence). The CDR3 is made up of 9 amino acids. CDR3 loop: CATLRPQHF. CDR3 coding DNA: TGTGCCACTTTACGGCCCCAGCATTTT.

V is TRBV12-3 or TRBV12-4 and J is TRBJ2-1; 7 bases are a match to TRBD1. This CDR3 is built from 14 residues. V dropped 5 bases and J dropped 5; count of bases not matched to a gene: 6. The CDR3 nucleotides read TGTGCCAGCAGTGGTTGGGACAGCCACAATGAGCAGTTCTTC. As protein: CASSGWDSHNEQFF.

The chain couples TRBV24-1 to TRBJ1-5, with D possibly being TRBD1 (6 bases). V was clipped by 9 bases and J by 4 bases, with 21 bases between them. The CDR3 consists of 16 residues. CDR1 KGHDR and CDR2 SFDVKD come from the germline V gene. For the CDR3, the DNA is TGTGCCACCGGGAACACAGGGCCCCAGTGGAATCAGCCCCAGCATTTT. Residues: CATGNTGPQWNQPQHF.

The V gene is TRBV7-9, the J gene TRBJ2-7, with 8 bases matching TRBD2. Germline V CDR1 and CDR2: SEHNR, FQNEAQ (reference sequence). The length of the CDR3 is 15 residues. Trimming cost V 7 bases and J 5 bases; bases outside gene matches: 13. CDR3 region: CASTTGGGGLNEQYF. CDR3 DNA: TGTGCCAGCACCACTGGAGGCGGGGGGCTCAACGAGCAGTACTTC.

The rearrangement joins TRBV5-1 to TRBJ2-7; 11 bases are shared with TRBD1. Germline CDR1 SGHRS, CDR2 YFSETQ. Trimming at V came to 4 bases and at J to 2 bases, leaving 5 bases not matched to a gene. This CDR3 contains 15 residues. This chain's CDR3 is CASSEGTGGTYEQYF. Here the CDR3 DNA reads TGCGCCAGCAGCGAGGGGACAGGGGGTACCTACGAGCAGTACTTC.